This TCR beta chain was sequenced for a study of T cell repertoires in cytomegalovirus infection. TCRdb fed the reads into MiXCR, producing one record per CDR3 protein. The table lists about 60,000 distinct CDR3 sequences, 20% to 25% of them singletons. Germline values: CDR1 SGDLS, CDR2 YYNGEE. Trimming cost V 4 bases and J 5 bases, with 15 bases left between them. The CDR3 is 14 amino acids. This clonotype was counted a few times. Its target is unknown. The sequence was obtained from a human donor in good health (CMV status not recorded). Some clones in this sample may be carry-over from other donors' samples. The chain is built from TRBV9 and TRBJ1-1; D is perhaps TRBD1 (6 bases). The material sequenced was CD8+ T cells from cultured PBMCs, taken from culture after CMV antigen stimulation. CDR3 nucleotide sequence: TGTGCCAGCAGCAGAACGACAGGACGGACTGAAGCTTTCTTT. This gives the protein CASSRTTGRTEAFF.